This T cell receptor (beta chain) was captured by sequencing in a study of T cell changes during pregnancy in multiple sclerosis. Germline V gene lookup returns CDR1 SNHLY and CDR2 FYNNEI. The CDR3 has 11 residues. V lost 11 bases to trimming and J lost 7 bases, with 13 bases between them. TCRdb keeps only in-frame clones here, not all; method: immunoSEQ multiplex PCR. This sample has fewer than 90,000 clones, with over 80% found just once. This sequence was found in a female donor with multiple sclerosis, enrolled in a pregnancy study. The V gene is TRBV2, the J gene TRBJ2-3; no reliable D call. The source was peripheral blood, collected in the first trimester of pregnancy. The CDR3 reads CASSTANTQYF. As DNA, the CDR3 is TGTGCCTCCTCAACTGCGAATACGCAGTATTTT.